This T cell receptor beta chain appears in the sequencing data of a study of blood T cell repertoires in COVID-19. Turning to the study itself: There were acute and convalescent COVID-19 samples, and they came from the United States, Italy and Spain. PBMCs, B-cell-depleted T cells, or T cells were the source of the cDNA or gDNA that made up the material.

This CDR3 has 15 residues. V was clipped by 5 bases and J by 7 bases; unmatched bases: 4. The V gene's germline CDR1 is SNHLY and CDR2 FYNNEI. Original methodology: Estimates of nucleated cell counts were drawn from the amplification of reference gene primers. Only in-frame clones appear in the TCRdb table, and some are missing; sequencing was by immunoSEQ multiplex PCR. That table supplies the V and J calls and clone size; D and trimming were determined from the DNA. The table lists fewer than 80,000 clones, approximately 86% of them singletons, with approximately 0.99% in the top ten. This chain connects TRBV2 to TRBJ2-1; TRBD2 agrees at 14 bases. Sample: peripheral blood. The source of this sequence is a man between 70 and 80 years old with acute or convalescent COVID-19. CDR3 DNA: TGTGCCAGCAGTCAGACTAGCGGGAGGGCTAATGAGCAGTTCTTC. Protein product: CASSQTSGRANEQFF. The full variable domain, in which reference TRBV2 and TRBJ2-1 provide the parts outside the CDR3, is EPEVTQTPSHQVTQMGQEVILRCVPISNHLYFYWYRQILGQKVEFLVSFYNNEISEKSEIFDDQFSVERPDGSNFTLKIRSTKLEDSAMYFCASSQTSGRANEQFFGPGTRLTVL.